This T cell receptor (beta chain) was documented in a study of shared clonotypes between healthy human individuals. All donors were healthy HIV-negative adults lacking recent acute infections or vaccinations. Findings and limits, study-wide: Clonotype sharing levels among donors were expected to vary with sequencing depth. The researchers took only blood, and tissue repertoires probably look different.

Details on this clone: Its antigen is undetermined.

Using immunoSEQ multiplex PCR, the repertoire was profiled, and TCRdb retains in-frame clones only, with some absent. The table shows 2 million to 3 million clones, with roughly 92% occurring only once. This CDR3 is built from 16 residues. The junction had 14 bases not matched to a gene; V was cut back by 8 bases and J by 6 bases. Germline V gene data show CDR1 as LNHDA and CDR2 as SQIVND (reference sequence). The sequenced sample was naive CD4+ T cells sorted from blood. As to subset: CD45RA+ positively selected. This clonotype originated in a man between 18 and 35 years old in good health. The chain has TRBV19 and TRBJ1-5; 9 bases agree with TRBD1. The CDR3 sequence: CASSSDRGEFGQPQHF. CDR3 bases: TGTGCCAGTTCCTCGGACAGGGGCGAGTTCGGTCAGCCCCAGCATTTT.